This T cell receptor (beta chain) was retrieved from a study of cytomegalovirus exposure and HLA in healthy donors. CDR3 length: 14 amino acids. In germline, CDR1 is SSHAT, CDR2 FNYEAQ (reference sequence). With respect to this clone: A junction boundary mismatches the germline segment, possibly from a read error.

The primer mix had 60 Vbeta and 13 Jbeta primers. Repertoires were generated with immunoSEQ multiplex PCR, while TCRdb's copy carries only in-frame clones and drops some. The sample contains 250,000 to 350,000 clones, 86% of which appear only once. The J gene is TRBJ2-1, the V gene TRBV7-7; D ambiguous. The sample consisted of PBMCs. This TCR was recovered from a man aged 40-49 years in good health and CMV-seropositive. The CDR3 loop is CASSLESGFNEQFF. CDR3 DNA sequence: TGTGCTAGCAGCTTAGAGTCCGGGTTCAATGAGCAGTTCTTC.